Below, 21 T cell receptor beta chains from the same sample are listed, as sequenced in a study of blood T cells in healthy people across ages. Together with a sample-barcoded 5' primer, a J-beta primer mix was included in a second PCR lasting roughly 7 to 11 cycles. TCRdb processed the 5' RACE reads anew with MiXCR; each CDR3 protein has one entry. In the table there are over 1.5 million distinct CDR3 sequences, 49% of which are singletons. The sequenced material came from blood. The receptors originated from a middle-aged woman in good health.

This clonotype was counted between two and nine times. The chain employs TRBV28 and TRBJ1-2; D unresolved. The length of the CDR3 is 13 residues. Trimming left V 3 bases short and J 7 bases short, with 12 bases between. Germline CDR1 is MDHEN and CDR2 is SYDVKM. The CDR3 protein is CASSFGEEGGYTF. As DNA, the CDR3 is TGTGCCAGCAGTTTTGGCGAGGAGGGTGGCTACACCTTC.

This chain's CDR3 is CSATIPGGHSDTQYF. In nucleotides, the CDR3 is TGCAGTGCCACGATCCCGGGGGGCCACTCGGATACGCAGTATTTT. This chain links TRBV20-1 with TRBJ2-3, with D possibly TRBD2 on 7 matching bases. The CDR3 has 15 amino acids. Trimming removed 6 bases from V and 6 bases from J, with 22 bases in between. Germline values: CDR1 DFQATT, CDR2 SNEGSKA (reference sequence).

The chain recombines TRBV14 with TRBJ2-5; tentative D call: TRBD1 (5 bases). This CDR3 is built from 14 residues. Per germline, CDR1 SGHDN and CDR2 FVKESK. V lost 1 base to trimming and J lost 8 bases, with 14 bases between them. CDR3 coding DNA: TGTGCCAGCAGCCAAGCACCCAGGGTGGTCACCCAGTACTTC. Encoded protein: CASSQAPRVVTQYF.

This clonotype was picked up a small number of times. This sequence joins TRBV7-9 and TRBJ1-2, with D maybe TRBD1 (6 bases). Germline CDR1 and CDR2: SEHNR and FQNEAQ (reference sequence). CDR3 length equals 17 residues. Trimming left V 5 bases short and J 4 bases short, with 23 bases between. CDR3: CASSVTGQSLLGYGYTF. The DNA for the CDR3 is TGTGCCAGCAGCGTAACTGGACAGTCCCTCTTAGGCTATGGCTACACCTTC.

The V gene is TRBV10-1, the J gene TRBJ2-3; the match to TRBD2 covers 7 bases. V lost 2 bases to trimming and J lost 6 bases; unmatched junction nucleotides: 5. The germline gives CDR1 WNHNN, CDR2 SYGVQD (reference sequence). The CDR3 contains 14 residues. CDR3: CASSEGGSGDTQYF. Written as DNA, the CDR3 is TGCGCCAGCAGTGAGGGGGGTAGCGGGGATACGCAGTATTTT.

The rearrangement links TRBV7-9 to TRBJ1-1; D remains ambiguous. CDR3 size: 12 residues. Germline V gives CDR1 SEHNR, CDR2 FQNEAQ (reference sequence). The V end lost 1 base, the J end lost 8 bases, and 8 bases lay between the germline ends. The CDR3 sequence is CASSLVGLEAFF. CDR3 in DNA: TGTGCCAGCAGCTTAGTCGGGTTGGAAGCTTTCTTT.

The chain links TRBV29-1 to TRBJ2-3, with 11 positions matching TRBD1. J was trimmed by 5 bases and V by 6 bases; bases with no gene match: 7. The CDR3 covers 14 residues. Germline V gene lookup returns CDR1 SQVTM and CDR2 ANQGSEA. CDR3 in DNA: TGCAGCGTCCGGGACAGGGGGTTTATAGATACGCAGTATTTT. It yields the protein CSVRDRGFIDTQYF.

The chain joins TRBV24-1 to TRBJ2-1; D gene unclear. Germline V gene sequence: CDR1 KGHDR, CDR2 SFDVKD. Trimming removed 5 bases from V and 3 bases from J, with 13 bases in between. The CDR3 has 15 residues. CDR3 residues: CATSGRTDDYNEQFF. The CDR3 nucleotides read TGTGCCACCAGTGGCCGGACGGATGACTACAATGAGCAGTTCTTC.

The CDR3 DNA follows: TGTGCCAGCAGGCCAAATCAGGGTTTAGACACTGAAGCTTTCTTT. This translates into CASRPNQGLDTEAFF. J is TRBJ1-1 and V is TRBV27; D possibly corresponds to TRBD1 (5 bases). CDR1 and CDR2 from the germline V gene are MNHEY and SMNVEV (reference sequence). V was cut by 6 bases and J by 3 bases, with 17 bases left in between. This CDR3 comprises 15 residues.

The chain is built from TRBV2 and TRBJ2-5, with D tentatively TRBD2 (5 bases). Trimming cost V 11 bases and J 3 bases, with 16 bases left between them. CDR1 and CDR2 from the germline V gene are SNHLY and FYNNEI. The CDR3 runs to 13 residues. CDR3 region: CASLGGYEETQYF. CDR3 nucleotides: TGTGCCTCTCTTGGCGGGTATGAAGAGACCCAGTACTTC.

In this sample, this clonotype turned up a few times. J is TRBJ2-3 and V is TRBV13; D gene unclear. There are 16 residues in the CDR3. V was trimmed by 5 bases and J by 3 bases, leaving 18 bases between them. The germline gives CDR1 PRHDT, CDR2 FYEKMQ (reference sequence). The CDR3 here is CASSPVGVSPTDTQYF. In DNA, the CDR3 is TGTGCCAGCAGCCCCGTCGGAGTATCCCCAACAGATACGCAGTATTTT.

This clonotype is a singleton in its sample. This chain links TRBV7-2 with TRBJ2-5; D is uncertain. This CDR3 has 13 residues. V was cut by 1 base and J by 11 bases, with 14 bases left in between. Per germline, CDR1 SGHTA and CDR2 FQGNSA. CDR3 amino acids: CASSLGGFEEQYF. The CDR3 DNA sequence: TGTGCCAGCAGCTTAGGTGGATTCGAGGAGCAGTACTTC.

This chain connects TRBV24-1 to TRBJ2-6; no clear D. V shed 9 bases and J shed 0 bases, with 5 bases lying between them. The CDR3 extends over 13 amino acids. Germline values: CDR1 KGHDR, CDR2 SFDVKD. In nucleotides, the CDR3 is TGTGCCACCCAGGACTCTGGGGCCAACGTCCTGACTTTC. Translating gives CATQDSGANVLTF.

J is TRBJ2-3 and V is TRBV5-1; D may be TRBD2 (5 bases). Germline V gene lookup returns CDR1 SGHRS and CDR2 YFSETQ. This CDR3 has 14 residues. Between the trimmed V and J ends, which lost 0 bases and 10 bases, there was a span of 15 bases. The CDR3 bases are TGCGCCAGCAGCTTGGCCGGAGCCCAGGAGGCGCAGTATTTT. Protein: CASSLAGAQEAQYF.

V and J are TRBV6-6 and TRBJ1-5; D is unclear. CDR3 length equals 17 residues. V lost 1 base to trimming and J lost 0 bases, with 13 bases between them. The germline CDR1 and CDR2 sequences are MNHNY and SVGAGI (reference sequence). CDR3 loop: CASSYLAGSHSNQPQHF. The CDR3 nucleotides are TGTGCCAGCAGTTACTTGGCAGGAAGCCATAGCAATCAGCCCCAGCATTTT.

This clonotype showed up just a few times. The V and J genes are TRBV24-1 and TRBJ2-3; D gene unclear. Germline CDR1 reads KGHDR; CDR2 reads SFDVKD. V gave up 2 bases and J gave up 6 bases, with 8 bases separating them. The length of the CDR3 is 13 residues. The chain's CDR3 is CATSDSTDDTQYF. In nucleotides, the CDR3 is TGTGCCACCAGTGATTCCACCGACGATACGCAGTATTTT.

About this clonotype: A junction end diverges from the germline sequence, so it may reflect a read error. The rearrangement uses TRBV7-2 and TRBJ2-1; 8 bases match TRBD1. This CDR3 contains 16 residues. Looked up from germline, CDR1 is SGHTA and CDR2 is FQGNSA. The CDR3 protein is CASSLRRQGSYSEQFF. The CDR3 coding sequence is TGTGCCAGCAGCTTAAGGCGACAGGGGAGTTACAGTGAGCAGTTCTTC.

The chain couples TRBV6-2 or TRBV6-3 to TRBJ2-1; 9 nucleotides match TRBD1. CDR3 length: 14 amino acids. With V trimmed by 5 bases and J by 10 bases, 9 bases remained unmatched. Germline CDR1 and CDR2: MNHEY and SVGEGT. The CDR3 reads CASSTGTGRMEQFF. As DNA, the CDR3 is TGTGCCAGCAGTACCGGGACAGGGAGGATGGAGCAGTTCTTC.

The chain recombines TRBV5-5 with TRBJ1-5; D gene uncertain. Germline V gene lookup returns CDR1 SGHKS and CDR2 YYEKEE (reference sequence). This CDR3 has 15 amino acids. With 0 bases removed from V and 9 bases from J, the gap between germline ends came to 16 bases. For the CDR3, the DNA is TGTGCCAGCAGCTTGGTAGGTTTGGACGCATCGCCCCAGCATTTT. It is translated as CASSLVGLDASPQHF.

J is TRBJ2-1 and V is TRBV6-1, with D hard to call. The germline V gene has CDR1 MNHNS and CDR2 SASEGT. This CDR3 comprises 10 residues. V gave up 11 bases and J gave up 7 bases, with 9 bases separating them. Here the CDR3 DNA reads TGTGCCCGAGGCCCAAATGAGCAGTTCTTC. Amino acids: CARGPNEQFF.

CDR3 sequence reads: CASSFYGPAGAPYEQYF. The CDR3 DNA is TGTGCCAGCAGTTTCTACGGCCCAGCGGGGGCCCCCTACGAGCAGTACTTC. The rearrangement links TRBV28 to TRBJ2-7; 8 nucleotides match TRBD2. Germline CDR1 MDHEN, CDR2 SYDVKM. The CDR3 covers 17 residues. Germline trimming cut 3 bases from V and 2 bases from J; bases unmatched to any gene: 12.